This T cell receptor beta chain was retrieved from a study of T-cell reconstitution after alpha-beta-depleted transplantation in children. Study results and caveats: The study traced high day-60 TCRbeta diversity in some patients to surviving recipient T cells and thymic progenitors. About two months after transplant, alpha-beta T cells reportedly came from several hundred expanded graft clones. One year after transplant, T-cell counts and diversity came mostly from newly produced T cells.

The authors prepared the TCRbeta library with unique molecular identifiers. TCRdb itself ran the PCR reads through MiXCR, one entry per CDR3 protein. The sample lists around 800,000 distinct CDR3 sequences, roughly 15% seen once, with 5% in the top ten. This clonotype came up a few times. Its antigen is not identified. Material: PBMCs, mostly from graft donor cells, obtained 360 days after TCRalphabeta/CD19-depleted stem cell transplant. The clonotype originates from a male patient aged 5 to 17 who had a stem cell transplant for acute lymphoblastic leukemia, so the T cells may come from the graft donor.

CDR3 protein: CASSEVTGGSYNEQFF. In DNA, the CDR3 is TGTGCCAGCAGTGAAGTAACAGGGGGCTCCTACAATGAGCAGTTCTTC. The gene calls are TRBV25-1 and TRBJ2-1; 8 positions agree with TRBD1. V lost 2 bases, J lost 0 bases, and 3 bases stayed unmatched. The CDR3 is 16 amino acids. Germline lookup yields CDR1 MGHDK and CDR2 SYGVNS.